This T cell receptor (beta chain) was profiled in a study of blood T cells in healthy people across ages. Overall study results and limits: There were more naive CD4+ cells and higher diversity in long-lived donors than in aged donors.

The CDR3 spans 18 residues. V shed 1 base, J shed 0 bases, and the junction held 11 bases outside the gene matches. CDR1 is MDHEN, CDR2 SYDVKM, per germline. Primed by a sample-barcoded 5' primer and a J-beta primer mix, a second PCR proceeded for roughly 7 to 12 cycles. A single record per CDR3 protein comes from TCRdb applying MiXCR to the 5' RACE reads. This sample has about 1,600,000 distinct CDR3 sequences, with around 42% found just once. About this clonotype: Its cognate antigen is unknown.

This clonotype originated in a woman aged 18-29 years in good health. Specimen: blood. J is TRBJ2-7 and V is TRBV28, with 8 bases lining up with TRBD1. CDR3 nucleotide sequence: TGTGCCAGCAGTTTATCGACAGGGGCGGCCTTAAGCTCCTACGAGCAGTACTTC. This encodes CASSLSTGAALSSYEQYF.